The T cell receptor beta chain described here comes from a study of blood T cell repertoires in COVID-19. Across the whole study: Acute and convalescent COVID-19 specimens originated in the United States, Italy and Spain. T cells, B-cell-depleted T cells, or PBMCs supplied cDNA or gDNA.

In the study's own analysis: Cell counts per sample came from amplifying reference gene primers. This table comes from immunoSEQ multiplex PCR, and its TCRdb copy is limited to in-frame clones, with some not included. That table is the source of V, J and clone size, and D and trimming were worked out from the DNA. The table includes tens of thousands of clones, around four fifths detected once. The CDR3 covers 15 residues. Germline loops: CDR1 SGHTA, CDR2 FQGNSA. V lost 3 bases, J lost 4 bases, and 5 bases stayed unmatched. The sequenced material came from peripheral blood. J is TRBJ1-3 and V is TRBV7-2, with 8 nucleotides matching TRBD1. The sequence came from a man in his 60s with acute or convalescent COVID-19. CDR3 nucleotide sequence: TGTGCCAGCAGCTTCCAGGGGGCGGGCGGAAACACCATATATTTT. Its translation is CASSFQGAGGNTIYF.